The subject of this entry is one T cell receptor beta chain. The V gene lost 0 bases and the J gene lost 4 bases, with 10 bases spanning the gap. Germline-derived CDR1 and CDR2 are MNHEY and SMNVEV (reference sequence). The CDR3 extends over 15 amino acids. In the authors' workflow: Reference gene primer amplification gave estimated nucleated cell counts. The data were produced by immunoSEQ multiplex PCR, yet TCRdb's version contains in-frame clones alone and is incomplete. The V and J calls and clone size were taken over from that table, and D and trimming were inferred from the DNA. This table has around 250,000 clones, less than 90% appearing once. The data derive from a study of blood T cell repertoires in COVID-19. Overall study: The samples span acute and convalescent COVID-19 from the United States, Italy and Spain. T cells, B-cell-depleted T cells, or PBMCs supplied cDNA or gDNA.

The chain couples TRBV27 to TRBJ1-3; D call uncertain. This TCR was sampled from a man aged 60-69 years with acute or convalescent COVID-19. The sequencing input was peripheral blood. The CDR3: CASSLSVEAGNTIYF. The DNA of the CDR3 is TGTGCCAGCAGTTTATCGGTAGAGGCAGGAAACACCATATATTTT.